This T cell receptor beta chain was found in a study of neurological immune-mediated disorders. Unsorted libraries were generated from 2 million PBMCs. These cells had been stored in RNAlater at -80 C. Looked up from germline, CDR1 is DFQATT and CDR2 is SNEGSKA (reference sequence). This CDR3 is 15 amino acids long. Trimming left V 5 bases short and J 4 bases short, with 18 bases between. This clonotype came up many times. MiXCR was run by TCRdb on the 5' RACE reads, yielding one entry per CDR3 protein. The sample yields 55,000 to 65,000 distinct CDR3 sequences, under 4.5% seen once. The chain recombines TRBV20-1 with TRBJ2-1; D may be TRBD2 (7 bases). The receptor's source is a woman in her twenties or thirties with multiple sclerosis. The sample consisted of PBMCs. CDR3 in DNA: TGCAGTGCTGGAGTAGGGGGGGGCTTTTACAATGAGCAGTTCTTC. Translation: CSAGVGGGFYNEQFF.